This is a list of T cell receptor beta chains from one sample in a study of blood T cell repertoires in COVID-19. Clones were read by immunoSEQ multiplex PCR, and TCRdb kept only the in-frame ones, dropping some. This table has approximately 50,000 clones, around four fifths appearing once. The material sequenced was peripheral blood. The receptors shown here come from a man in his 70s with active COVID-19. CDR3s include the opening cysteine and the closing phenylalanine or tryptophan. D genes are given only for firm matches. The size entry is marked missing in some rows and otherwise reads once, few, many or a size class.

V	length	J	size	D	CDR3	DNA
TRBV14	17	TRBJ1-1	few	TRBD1	CASSPYYGTGAITEAFF	TGTGCCAGCAGCCCATACTACGGGACAGGTGCTATCACTGAAGCTTTCTTT
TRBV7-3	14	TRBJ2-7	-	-	CASSLYSQTGQQYF	TGTGCCAGCAGCTTGTACTCCCAAACAGGGCAGCAGTACTTC
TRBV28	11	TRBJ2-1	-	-	CASMGLVEQFF	TGTGCCAGCATGGGGCTGGTTGAGCAGTTCTTC
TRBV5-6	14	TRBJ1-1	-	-	CASSTTGLNTEAFF	TGTGCCAGCAGCACGACAGGACTGAACACTGAAGCTTTCTTT
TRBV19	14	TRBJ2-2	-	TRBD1	CASRTDRDTGELFF	TGTGCCAGTAGGACGGACAGGGACACCGGGGAGCTGTTTTTT
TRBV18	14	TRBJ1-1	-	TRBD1	CASSLAGTDTEAFF	TGTGCCAGCTCGCTTGCCGGGACAGACACTGAAGCTTTCTTT
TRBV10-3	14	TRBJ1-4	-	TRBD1	CAISADRGPEKLFF	TGTGCCATCAGTGCTGACAGGGGCCCTGAAAAACTGTTTTTT
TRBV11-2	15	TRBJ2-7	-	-	CASSLDRDISKEQYF	TGTGCCAGCAGCTTAGACAGGGACATTTCTAAAGAGCAGTACTTC
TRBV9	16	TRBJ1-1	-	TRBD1	CASSVTGNLMNAEAFF	TGTGCCAGCAGCGTGACAGGGAACTTGATGAACGCTGAAGCTTTCTTT
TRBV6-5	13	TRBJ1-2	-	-	CASSRQGSDGYTF	TGTGCCAGCAGCCGGCAGGGCAGTGACGGCTACACCTTC
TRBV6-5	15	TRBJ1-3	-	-	CASSKTGLSGNTIYF	TGTGCCAGCAGTAAGACAGGCCTCTCTGGAAACACCATATATTTT
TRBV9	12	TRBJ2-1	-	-	CASSVGSNEQFF	TGTGCCAGCAGCGTAGGTTCGAATGAGCAGTTCTTC
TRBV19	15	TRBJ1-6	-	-	CASSPDPTGRSPLHF	TGTGCCAGTAGTCCGGACCCCACGGGGAGGTCACCCCTCCACTTT
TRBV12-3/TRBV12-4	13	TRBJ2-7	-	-	CASSFTGTYEQYF	TGTGCCAGCAGTTTTACAGGAACCTACGAGCAGTACTTC
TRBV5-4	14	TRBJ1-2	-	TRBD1	CASSLDREAYGYTF	TGTGCCAGCAGCCTGGACAGGGAAGCCTATGGCTACACCTTC